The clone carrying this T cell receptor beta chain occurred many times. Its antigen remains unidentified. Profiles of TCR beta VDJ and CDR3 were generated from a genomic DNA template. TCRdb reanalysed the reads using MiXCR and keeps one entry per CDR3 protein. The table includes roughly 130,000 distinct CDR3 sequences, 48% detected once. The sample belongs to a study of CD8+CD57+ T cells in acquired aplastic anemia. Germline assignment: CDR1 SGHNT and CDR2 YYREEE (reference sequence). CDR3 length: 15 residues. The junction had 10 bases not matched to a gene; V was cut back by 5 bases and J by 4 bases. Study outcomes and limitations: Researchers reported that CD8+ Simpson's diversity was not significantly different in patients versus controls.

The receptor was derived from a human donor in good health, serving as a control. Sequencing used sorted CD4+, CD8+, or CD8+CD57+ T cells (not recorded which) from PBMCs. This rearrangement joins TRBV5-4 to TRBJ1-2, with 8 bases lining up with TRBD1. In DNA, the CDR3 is TGTGCCAGCAGGGACGACAGGGGACCTACCTATGGCTACACCTTC. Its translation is CASRDDRGPTYGYTF.